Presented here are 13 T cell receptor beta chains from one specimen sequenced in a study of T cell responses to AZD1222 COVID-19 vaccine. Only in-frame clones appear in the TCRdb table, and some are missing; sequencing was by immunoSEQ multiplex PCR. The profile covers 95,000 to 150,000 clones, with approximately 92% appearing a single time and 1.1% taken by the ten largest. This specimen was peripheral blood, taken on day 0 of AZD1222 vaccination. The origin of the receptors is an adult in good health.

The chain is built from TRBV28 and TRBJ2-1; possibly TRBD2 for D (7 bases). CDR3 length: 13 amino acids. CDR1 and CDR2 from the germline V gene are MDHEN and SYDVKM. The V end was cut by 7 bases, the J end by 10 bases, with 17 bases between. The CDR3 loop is CASKGGGGKEQFF. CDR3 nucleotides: TGTGCCAGCAAGGGTGGGGGGGGCAAAGAGCAGTTCTTC.

For the CDR3, the DNA is TGTGCCAGCAGCCAAGATGGTATGAGGGGGCTTGTCGGGGAGCTGTTTTTT. It codes for CASSQDGMRGLVGELFF. This chain links TRBV3-1 (or the pseudogene TRBV3-2) with TRBJ2-2; 7 bases are shared with TRBD1. Germline CDR1 is LGHDT and CDR2 is YNNKEL (reference sequence). The CDR3 runs 17 residues. Unmatched junction bases numbered 11, after V lost 0 bases and J lost 7 bases.

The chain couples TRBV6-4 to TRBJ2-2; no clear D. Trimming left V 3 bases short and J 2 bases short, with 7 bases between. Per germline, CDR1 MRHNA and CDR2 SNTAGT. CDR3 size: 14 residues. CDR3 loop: CASSEIYNTGELFF. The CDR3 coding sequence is TGTGCCAGCAGTGAGATTTATAACACCGGGGAGCTGTTTTTT.

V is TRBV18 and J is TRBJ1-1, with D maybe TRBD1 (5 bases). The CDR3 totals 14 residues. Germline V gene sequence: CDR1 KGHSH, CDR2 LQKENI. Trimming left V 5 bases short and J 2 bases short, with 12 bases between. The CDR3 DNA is TGTGCCAGCTCATACCCGACAGAAAACACTGAAGCTTTCTTT. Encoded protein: CASSYPTENTEAFF.

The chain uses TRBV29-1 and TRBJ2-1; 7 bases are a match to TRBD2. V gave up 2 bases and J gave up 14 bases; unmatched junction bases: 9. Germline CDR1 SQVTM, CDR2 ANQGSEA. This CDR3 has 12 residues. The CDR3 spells CSVETGREKEFF. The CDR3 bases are TGCAGCGTTGAAACGGGGCGGGAGAAGGAGTTCTTC.

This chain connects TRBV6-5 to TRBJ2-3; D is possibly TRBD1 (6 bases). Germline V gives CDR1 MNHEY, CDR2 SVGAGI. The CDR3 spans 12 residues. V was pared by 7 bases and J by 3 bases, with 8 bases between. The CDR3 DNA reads TGTGCCAGCACCGGACAGACAGATACGCAGTATTTT. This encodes CASTGQTDTQYF.

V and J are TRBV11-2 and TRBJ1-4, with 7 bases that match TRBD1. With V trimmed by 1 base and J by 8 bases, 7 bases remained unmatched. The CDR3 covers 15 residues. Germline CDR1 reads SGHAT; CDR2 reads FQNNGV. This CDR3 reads CASSLGPGGSEKLFF. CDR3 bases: TGTGCCAGCAGCTTAGGTCCAGGGGGTTCGGAAAAACTGTTTTTT.

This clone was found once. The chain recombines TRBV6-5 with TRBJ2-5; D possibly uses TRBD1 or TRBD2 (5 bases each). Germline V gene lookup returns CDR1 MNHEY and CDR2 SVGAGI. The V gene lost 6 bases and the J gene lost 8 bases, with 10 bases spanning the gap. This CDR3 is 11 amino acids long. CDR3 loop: CASSLRGTQYF. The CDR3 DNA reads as TGTGCCAGCAGCCTGAGGGGTACCCAGTACTTC.

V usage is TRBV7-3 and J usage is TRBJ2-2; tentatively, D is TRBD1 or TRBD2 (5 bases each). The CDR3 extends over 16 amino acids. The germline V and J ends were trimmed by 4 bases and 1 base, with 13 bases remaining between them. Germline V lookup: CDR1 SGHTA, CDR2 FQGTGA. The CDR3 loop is CASSSGPAKNTGELFF. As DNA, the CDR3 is TGTGCCAGCAGCTCGGGACCAGCTAAGAACACCGGGGAGCTGTTTTTT.

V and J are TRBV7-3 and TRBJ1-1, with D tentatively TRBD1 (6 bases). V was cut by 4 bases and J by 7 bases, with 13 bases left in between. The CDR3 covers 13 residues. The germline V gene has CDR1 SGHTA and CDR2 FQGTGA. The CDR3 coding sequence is TGTGCCAGCAGCTACGACAGGAGGGGTGAAGCTTTCTTT. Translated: CASSYDRRGEAFF.

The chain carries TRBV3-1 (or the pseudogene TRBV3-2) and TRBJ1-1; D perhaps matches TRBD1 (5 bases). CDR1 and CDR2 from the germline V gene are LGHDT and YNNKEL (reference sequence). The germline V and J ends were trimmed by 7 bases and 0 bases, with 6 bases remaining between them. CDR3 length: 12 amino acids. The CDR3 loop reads CASKTVNTEAFF. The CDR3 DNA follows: TGTGCCAGCAAGACAGTGAACACTGAAGCTTTCTTT.

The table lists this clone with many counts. The CDR3 DNA follows: TGTGCCAGCTCACCTCGACTCGGGGAGGGATCGGAGCAGTACTTC. Translated, it gives CASSPRLGEGSEQYF. V usage is TRBV18 and J usage is TRBJ2-7; 7 positions agree with TRBD2. Trimming removed 3 bases from V and 7 bases from J; junction bases left unmatched: 12. This CDR3 comprises 15 residues. Germline V CDR1 and CDR2: KGHSH, LQKENI.

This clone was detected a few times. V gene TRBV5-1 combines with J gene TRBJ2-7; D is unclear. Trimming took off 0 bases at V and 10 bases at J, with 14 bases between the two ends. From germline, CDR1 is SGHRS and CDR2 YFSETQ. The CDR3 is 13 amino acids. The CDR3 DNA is TGCGCCAGCAGCTTGGATGGCAAGACGGCACAGTACTTC. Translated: CASSLDGKTAQYF.